Listed below are T cell receptor beta chains from one sample, sequenced in a study of patients and donors after allogeneic stem cell transplantation. Using its own MiXCR run on the RT-PCR reads, TCRdb lists one record per CDR3 protein. This sample has 800,000 to 1,000,000 distinct CDR3 sequences, with roughly 18% found just once. The source material was blood, either unsorted or a sorted T cell fraction (not recorded which). Every receptor here comes from a human donor who was either an allogeneic HSCT recipient or a stem cell or donor lymphocyte infusion donor (not recorded which). It is not recorded whose cells these are; they may come from a transplant donor. Both conserved end residues are part of each CDR3. Fields, in order: clone size, V gene, D gene, J gene, CDR3 protein, CDR3 DNA. D genes are given only for firm matches. Size is stated for part of the rows, as once, few or many counts, or as a class when the clone is expanded.

-	TRBV5-1	-	TRBJ1-1	CASGPTMNTEAFF	TGCGCCAGCGGACCGACCATGAACACTGAAGCTTTCTTT
-	TRBV12-3/TRBV12-4	-	TRBJ1-6	CASKTGSKRGNSPLHF	TGTGCCAGCAAGACCGGGTCGAAAAGGGGTAATTCACCCCTCCACTTT
few	TRBV2	TRBD1	TRBJ2-5	CASRSGTEYQETQYF	TGTGCCAGCAGATCCGGGACAGAGTACCAAGAGACCCAGTACTTC
few	TRBV12-3/TRBV12-4	-	TRBJ2-1	CASSLGARDNEQFF	TGTGCCAGCAGTTTGGGGGCGCGGGACAATGAGCAGTTCTTC
few	TRBV20-1	-	TRBJ1-3	CSAREPNSGNTIYF	TGCAGTGCTAGAGAGCCAAACTCTGGAAACACCATATATTTT
few	TRBV5-1	TRBD2	TRBJ2-5	CASKRAGWGQETQYF	TGCGCCAGCAAGAGAGCGGGATGGGGCCAAGAGACCCAGTACTTC
-	TRBV9	TRBD2	TRBJ2-2	CASSSLGSGRPNTGELFF	TGTGCCAGCAGCTCCCTGGGTAGCGGGAGACCTAACACCGGGGAGCTGTTTTTT
-	TRBV30	-	TRBJ2-7	CAWGVGQGPSYEQYF	TGTGCCTGGGGAGTCGGCCAGGGACCATCCTACGAGCAGTACTTC
few	TRBV7-9	-	TRBJ2-7	CASSLSGSLGEQYF	TGTGCCAGCAGCTTAAGCGGTTCTCTGGGCGAGCAGTACTTC
-	TRBV27	TRBD1	TRBJ1-4	CASSLSNRGRGEKLFF	TGTGCCAGCAGTCTTTCAAACAGGGGGCGGGGAGAAAAACTGTTTTTT
few	TRBV20-1	-	TRBJ2-1	CSAIPGHGSNEQFF	TGCAGTGCTATTCCGGGACACGGGTCCAATGAGCAGTTCTTC
few	TRBV11-2	TRBD1	TRBJ2-5	CASSFPGQGVETQYF	TGTGCCAGCAGCTTTCCGGGACAGGGTGTGGAGACCCAGTACTTC
few	TRBV12-3/TRBV12-4	TRBD1	TRBJ2-1	CASWTGSSYNEQFF	TGTGCCAGCTGGACAGGTAGCTCCTACAATGAGCAGTTCTTC
few	TRBV20-1	TRBD2	TRBJ2-3	CTGRGLAGGQSTDTQYF	TGCACCGGCCGGGGACTAGCGGGGGGGCAGAGCACAGATACGCAGTATTTT
-	TRBV24-1	TRBD1	TRBJ2-1	CATSDPRDRGHGEQFF	TGTGCCACCAGTGACCCGAGGGACAGGGGGCACGGTGAGCAGTTCTTC
few	TRBV12-3/TRBV12-4	TRBD2	TRBJ2-1	CASSSTPGTSYEQFF	TGTGCCAGCAGTTCCACGCCCGGGACTAGCTATGAGCAGTTCTTC
-	TRBV5-1	-	TRBJ2-1	CASSGLEAGDEQFF	TGCGCCAGCAGCGGGTTGGAGGCTGGGGATGAGCAGTTCTTC
-	TRBV5-1	-	TRBJ1-1	CASSYGQRGPNTEAFF	TGCGCCAGCAGCTATGGACAGCGAGGTCCTAACACTGAAGCTTTCTTT
-	TRBV12-3/TRBV12-4	TRBD1	TRBJ2-5	CASSPSHRTGQETQYF	TGTGCCAGCAGTCCAAGCCACCGGACAGGCCAAGAGACCCAGTACTTC
-	TRBV7-9	-	TRBJ2-2	CASQNREKTGELFF	TGTGCCAGCCAGAACAGGGAGAAAACCGGGGAGCTGTTTTTT
many	TRBV20-1	-	TRBJ1-5	CSAQGDSNQPQHF	TGCAGTGCCCAGGGAGATAGCAATCAGCCCCAGCATTTT
-	TRBV18	-	TRBJ2-7	CASSQRIYEQYF	TGTGCCAGCTCACAGAGGATCTACGAGCAGTACTTC
-	TRBV5-1	-	TRBJ1-1	CASSLGSRTTLNTEAFF	TGCGCCAGCAGCTTGGGGAGCAGGACTACGTTGAACACTGAAGCTTTCTTT
-	TRBV9	-	TRBJ1-2	CASSEESGIGYTF	TGTGCCAGCAGCGAAGAATCAGGGATAGGCTACACCTTC
few	TRBV12-3/TRBV12-4	-	TRBJ1-5	CASSLDSINQPQHF	TGTGCCAGCAGTTTGGACAGTATCAATCAGCCCCAGCATTTT
-	TRBV24-1	-	TRBJ2-1	CATRGIGFNEQFF	TGTGCCACCAGGGGGATCGGGTTCAATGAGCAGTTCTTC
many	TRBV6-1	-	TRBJ1-2	CASRGRQEPYGYTF	TGTGCCAGCAGGGGTAGACAGGAGCCATATGGCTACACCTTC
-	TRBV2	-	TRBJ2-7	CARRALSSYEQYF	TGTGCCAGAAGGGCGTTAAGCTCCTACGAGCAGTACTTC
few	TRBV28	-	TRBJ2-7	CASSLTSLNEQYF	TGTGCCAGTTCTTTAACCTCGCTCAACGAGCAGTACTTC
few	TRBV6-2/TRBV6-3	-	TRBJ1-2	CASSRSLFDYGYTF	TGTGCCAGCAGTCGTAGCCTCTTCGACTATGGCTACACCTTC
many	TRBV20-1	TRBD2	TRBJ2-7	CSASALGREYYEQYF	TGCAGTGCAAGCGCCCTAGGGCGGGAGTACTACGAGCAGTACTTC
-	TRBV4-1	TRBD1	TRBJ1-2	CASSPDRGRRYGYTF	TGCGCCAGCAGCCCCGACAGGGGGCGCCGTTATGGCTACACCTTC
few	TRBV10-3	TRBD1	TRBJ2-3	CAISPRDRNTSTDTQYF	TGTGCCATCAGCCCCCGGGACAGGAATACTAGCACAGATACGCAGTATTTT
once	TRBV7-9	TRBD1	TRBJ1-2	CASSTGTGDPLGYTF	TGTGCCAGCAGCACGGGGACAGGGGACCCCCTTGGCTACACCTTC
few	TRBV4-3	-	TRBJ2-2	CASSQKGPVSTGELFF	TGCGCCAGCAGCCAGAAGGGACCCGTATCTACCGGGGAGCTGTTTTTT
few	TRBV6-2/TRBV6-3	-	TRBJ2-1	CASSYSSRGYGQFF	TGTGCCAGCAGTTACTCGAGTAGGGGGTACGGGCAGTTCTTC
-	TRBV11-2	-	TRBJ2-1	CASSSPLPGPSGNEQFF	TGTGCCAGCAGCTCCCCTCTTCCGGGGCCCTCGGGCAATGAGCAGTTCTTC
few	TRBV20-1	TRBD2	TRBJ2-5	CSARAGTSLETQYF	TGCAGTGCTAGAGCCGGGACTAGCTTAGAGACCCAGTACTTC
-	TRBV7-2	TRBD2	TRBJ2-5	CASSPNPSGGQTQYF	TGTGCCAGCAGCCCCAACCCTAGCGGGGGCCAGACCCAGTACTTC
many	TRBV6-2/TRBV6-3	-	TRBJ1-1	CASSYRVGTEAFF	TGTGCCAGCAGTTATAGGGTCGGCACTGAAGCTTTCTTT
few	TRBV30	TRBD1	TRBJ1-1	CAWSARRGRAFF	TGTGCCTGGAGCGCCCGGAGGGGGCGAGCTTTCTTT
few	TRBV25-1	-	TRBJ2-1	CASSEGGTDISDEQFF	TGTGCCAGCAGTGAAGGGGGGACAGACATCAGCGATGAGCAGTTCTTC
-	TRBV6-5	TRBD1	TRBJ2-7	CASSYSNRGKGEQYF	TGTGCCAGCAGTTACTCGAACAGGGGAAAAGGCGAGCAGTACTTC